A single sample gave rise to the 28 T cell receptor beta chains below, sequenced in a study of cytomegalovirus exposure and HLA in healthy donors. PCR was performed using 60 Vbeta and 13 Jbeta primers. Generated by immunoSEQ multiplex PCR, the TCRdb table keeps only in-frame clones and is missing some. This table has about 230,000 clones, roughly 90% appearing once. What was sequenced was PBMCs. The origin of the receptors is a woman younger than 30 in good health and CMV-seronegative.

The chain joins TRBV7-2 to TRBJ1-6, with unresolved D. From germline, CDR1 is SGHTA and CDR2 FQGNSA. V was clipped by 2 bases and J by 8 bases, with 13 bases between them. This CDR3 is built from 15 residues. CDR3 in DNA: TGTGCCAGCAGCTTAAGATCACACAACGATTCACCCCTCCACTTT. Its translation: CASSLRSHNDSPLHF.

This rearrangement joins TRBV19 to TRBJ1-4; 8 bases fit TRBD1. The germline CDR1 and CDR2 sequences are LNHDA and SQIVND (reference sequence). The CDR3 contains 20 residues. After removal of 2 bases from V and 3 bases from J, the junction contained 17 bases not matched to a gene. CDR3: CASSIIRGATMTGANEKLFF. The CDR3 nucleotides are TGTGCCAGTAGTATAATTCGAGGGGCAACCATGACAGGGGCTAATGAAAAACTGTTTTTT.

CDR3 in amino acids: CASSFVADYNEQFF. CDR3 DNA sequence: TGTGCCAGCAGTTTTGTAGCGGACTACAATGAGCAGTTCTTC. The V call is TRBV28, the J call TRBJ2-1; perhaps TRBD2 as D (6 bases). With 3 bases removed from V and 3 bases from J, the gap between germline ends came to 9 bases. This CDR3 is 14 amino acids long. Germline V gene sequence: CDR1 MDHEN, CDR2 SYDVKM.

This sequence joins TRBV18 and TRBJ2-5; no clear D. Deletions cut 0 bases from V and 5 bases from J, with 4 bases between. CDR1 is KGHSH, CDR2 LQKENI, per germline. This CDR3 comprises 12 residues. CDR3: CASSPPSETQYF. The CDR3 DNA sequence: TGTGCCAGCTCACCACCTTCGGAGACCCAGTACTTC.

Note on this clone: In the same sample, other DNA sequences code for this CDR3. CDR3 sequence (DNA): TGTGCCAGCAGCCATTCTCGTTACGAGCAGTACTTC. It yields the protein CASSHSRYEQYF. This chain connects TRBV14 to TRBJ2-7; D uncertain. The length of the CDR3 is 12 residues. Trimming shortened V by 3 bases and J by 4 bases, and 7 bases separated the two germline ends. CDR1 and CDR2 from the germline V gene are SGHDN and FVKESK.

CDR3 nucleotide sequence: TGCAGCTTCTTAAAAACCGGGACAGTGAACACTGAAGCTTTCTTT. Translated, it gives CSFLKTGTVNTEAFF. The chain is built from TRBV29-1 and TRBJ1-1; 7 positions agree with TRBD1. CDR1 and CDR2 from the germline V gene are SQVTM and ANQGSEA. The length of the CDR3 is 15 residues. The trim removed 8 bases at V and 0 bases at J, leaving 12 bases unmatched. Full variable domain (outside the CDR3, taken from reference TRBV29-1 and TRBJ1-1): SAVISQKPSRDICQRGTSLTIQCQVDSQVTMMFWYRQQPGQSLTLIATANQGSEATYESGFVIDKFPISRPNLTFSTLTVSNMSPEDSSIYLCSFLKTGTVNTEAFFGQGTRLTVV.

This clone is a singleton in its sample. The CDR3 protein is CASSHHQGRGAYEQYF. CDR3 coding DNA: TGCGCCAGCAGCCATCACCAGGGACGCGGGGCCTACGAGCAGTACTTC. The chain recombines TRBV4-3 with TRBJ2-7; tentative D call: TRBD2 (6 bases). V gave up 3 bases and J gave up 2 bases, with 17 bases separating them. This CDR3 spans 16 amino acids. CDR1 is LGHNA, CDR2 YSLEER, per germline.

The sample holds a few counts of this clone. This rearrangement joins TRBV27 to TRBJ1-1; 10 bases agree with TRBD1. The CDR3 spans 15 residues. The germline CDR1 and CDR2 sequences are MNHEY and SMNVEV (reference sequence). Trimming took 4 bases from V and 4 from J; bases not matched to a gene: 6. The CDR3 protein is CASSSPGQGITEAFF. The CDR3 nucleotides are TGTGCCAGCAGTTCACCGGGACAGGGGATCACTGAAGCTTTCTTT.

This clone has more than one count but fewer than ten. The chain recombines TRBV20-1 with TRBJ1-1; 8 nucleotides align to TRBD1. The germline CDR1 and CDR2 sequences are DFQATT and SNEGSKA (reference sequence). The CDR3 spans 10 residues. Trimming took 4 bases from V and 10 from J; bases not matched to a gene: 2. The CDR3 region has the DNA TGCAGTGCTACCAGGGGGCGAGCTTTCTTT. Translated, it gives CSATRGRAFF.

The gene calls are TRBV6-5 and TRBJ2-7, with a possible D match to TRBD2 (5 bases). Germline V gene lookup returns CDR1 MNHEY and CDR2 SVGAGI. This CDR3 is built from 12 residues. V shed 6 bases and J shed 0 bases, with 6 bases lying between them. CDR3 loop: CASRDFSYEQYF. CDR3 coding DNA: TGTGCCAGCAGGGACTTCTCCTACGAGCAGTACTTC.

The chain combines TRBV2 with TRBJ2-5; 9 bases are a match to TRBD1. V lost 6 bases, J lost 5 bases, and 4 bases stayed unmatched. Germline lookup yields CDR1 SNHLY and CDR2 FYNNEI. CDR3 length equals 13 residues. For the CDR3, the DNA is TGTGCCAGCAGAAGGGACAGGGCCGAGACCCAGTACTTC. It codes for CASRRDRAETQYF.

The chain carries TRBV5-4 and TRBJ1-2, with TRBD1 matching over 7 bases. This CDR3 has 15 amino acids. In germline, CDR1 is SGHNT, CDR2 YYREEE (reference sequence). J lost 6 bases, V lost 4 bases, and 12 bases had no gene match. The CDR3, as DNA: TGTGCCAGCAGCGCGCCAGGGGGTGGTCGAGATGGCTACACCTTC. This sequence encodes CASSAPGGGRDGYTF.

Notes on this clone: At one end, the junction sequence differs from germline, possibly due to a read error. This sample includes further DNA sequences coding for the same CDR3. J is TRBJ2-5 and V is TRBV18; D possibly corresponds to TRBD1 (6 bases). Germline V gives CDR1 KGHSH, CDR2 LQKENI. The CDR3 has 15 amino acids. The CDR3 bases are TGTGCCAGCTCACGTTCCCAGGGGAACCAGGAGACCCAGTACTTC. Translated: CASSRSQGNQETQYF.

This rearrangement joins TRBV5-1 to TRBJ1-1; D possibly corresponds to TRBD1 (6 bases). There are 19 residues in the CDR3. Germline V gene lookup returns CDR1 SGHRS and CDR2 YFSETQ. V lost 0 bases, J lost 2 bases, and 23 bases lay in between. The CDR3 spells CASSLGGGGYTLSNTEAFF. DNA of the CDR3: TGCGCCAGCAGCTTGGGAGGGGGGGGGTATACCCTATCTAACACTGAAGCTTTCTTT.

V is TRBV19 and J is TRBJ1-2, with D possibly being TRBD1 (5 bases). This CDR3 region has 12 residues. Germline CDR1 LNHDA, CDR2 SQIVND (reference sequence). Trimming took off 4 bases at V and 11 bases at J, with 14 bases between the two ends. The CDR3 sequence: CASSRGTAGYTF. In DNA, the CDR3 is TGTGCCAGTAGTAGAGGGACGGCGGGGTACACCTTC.

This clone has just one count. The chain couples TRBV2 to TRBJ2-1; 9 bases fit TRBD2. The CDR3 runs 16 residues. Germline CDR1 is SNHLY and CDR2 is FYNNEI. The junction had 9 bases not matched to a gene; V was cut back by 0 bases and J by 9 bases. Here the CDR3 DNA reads TGTGCCAGCAGTGAAGCCGGGACTAGCTTCAAGACTGAGCAGTTCTTC. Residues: CASSEAGTSFKTEQFF. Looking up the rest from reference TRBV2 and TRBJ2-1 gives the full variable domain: EPEVTQTPSHQVTQMGQEVILRCVPISNHLYFYWYRQILGQKVEFLVSFYNNEISEKSEIFDDQFSVERPDGSNFTLKIRSTKLEDSAMYFCASSEAGTSFKTEQFFGPGTRLTVL.

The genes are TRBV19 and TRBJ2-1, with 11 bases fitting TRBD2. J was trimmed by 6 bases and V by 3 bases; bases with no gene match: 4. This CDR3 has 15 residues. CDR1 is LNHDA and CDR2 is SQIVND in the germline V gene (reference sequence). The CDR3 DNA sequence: TGTGCCAGTAGTATCCTAGCGGGGGGCTCCAATGAGCAGTTCTTC. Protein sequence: CASSILAGGSNEQFF. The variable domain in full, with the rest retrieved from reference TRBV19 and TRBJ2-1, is DGGITQSPKYLFRKEGQNVTLSCEQNLNHDAMYWYRQDPGQGLRLIYYSQIVNDFQKGDIAEGYSVSREKKESFPLTVTSAQKNPTAFYLCASSILAGGSNEQFFGPGTRLTVL.

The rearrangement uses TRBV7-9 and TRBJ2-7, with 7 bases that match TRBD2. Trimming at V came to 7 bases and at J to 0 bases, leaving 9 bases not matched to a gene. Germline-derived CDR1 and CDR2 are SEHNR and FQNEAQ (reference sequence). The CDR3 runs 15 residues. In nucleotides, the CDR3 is TGTGCCAGCACAAACGGGAGGCCGTACTCCTACGAGCAGTACTTC. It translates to CASTNGRPYSYEQYF.

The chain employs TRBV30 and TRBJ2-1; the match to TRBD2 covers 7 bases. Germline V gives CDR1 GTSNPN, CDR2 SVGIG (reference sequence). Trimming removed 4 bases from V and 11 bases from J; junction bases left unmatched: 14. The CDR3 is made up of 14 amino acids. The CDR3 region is CAWTALPQTSKQFF. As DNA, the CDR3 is TGTGCCTGGACCGCTCTACCCCAGACTAGCAAGCAGTTCTTC.

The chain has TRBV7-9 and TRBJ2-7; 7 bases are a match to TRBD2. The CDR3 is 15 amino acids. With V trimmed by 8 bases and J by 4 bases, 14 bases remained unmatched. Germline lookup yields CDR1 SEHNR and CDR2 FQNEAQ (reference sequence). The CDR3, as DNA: TGTGCCAGCTCCCCTGGGGAGGGCCGGGGATACGAGCAGTACTTC. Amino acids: CASSPGEGRGYEQYF.

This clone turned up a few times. The DNA of the CDR3 is TGTGCCAGCAAGACAGGGAATCAGCCCCAGCATTTT. Its translation: CASKTGNQPQHF. The rearrangement uses TRBV6-5 and TRBJ1-5, with 7 bases matching TRBD1. Trimming took 7 bases from V and 4 from J; bases not matched to a gene: 1. The CDR3 extends over 12 amino acids. CDR1 MNHEY and CDR2 SVGAGI come from the germline V gene.

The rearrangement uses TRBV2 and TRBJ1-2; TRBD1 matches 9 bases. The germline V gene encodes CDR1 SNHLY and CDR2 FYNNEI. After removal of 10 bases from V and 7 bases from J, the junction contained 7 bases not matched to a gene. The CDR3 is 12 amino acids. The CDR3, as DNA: TGTGCCAACGAACAGGGGGCACGTGGCTACACCTTC. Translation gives CANEQGARGYTF.

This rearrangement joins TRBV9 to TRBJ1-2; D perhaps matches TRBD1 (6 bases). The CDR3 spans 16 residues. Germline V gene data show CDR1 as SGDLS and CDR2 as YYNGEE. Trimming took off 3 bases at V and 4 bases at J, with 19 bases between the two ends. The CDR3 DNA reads TGTGCCAGCAGCGCCCCGGGGGGCGGGGTAGTCTATGGCTACACCTTC. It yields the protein CASSAPGGGVVYGYTF.

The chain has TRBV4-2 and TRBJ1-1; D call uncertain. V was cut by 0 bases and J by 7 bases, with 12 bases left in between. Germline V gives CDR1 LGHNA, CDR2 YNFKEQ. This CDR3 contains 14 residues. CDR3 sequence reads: CASSQDGREDEAFF. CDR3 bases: TGTGCCAGCAGCCAAGATGGGCGAGAAGATGAAGCTTTCTTT.

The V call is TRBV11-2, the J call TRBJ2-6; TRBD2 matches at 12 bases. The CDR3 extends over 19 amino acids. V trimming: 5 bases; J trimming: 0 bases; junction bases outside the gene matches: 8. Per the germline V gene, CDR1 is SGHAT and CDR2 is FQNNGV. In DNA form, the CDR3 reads TGTGCCAGCAGCACCCGACTAGCGGGAGCCGTCTCTGGGGCCAACGTCCTGACTTTC. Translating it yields CASSTRLAGAVSGANVLTF.

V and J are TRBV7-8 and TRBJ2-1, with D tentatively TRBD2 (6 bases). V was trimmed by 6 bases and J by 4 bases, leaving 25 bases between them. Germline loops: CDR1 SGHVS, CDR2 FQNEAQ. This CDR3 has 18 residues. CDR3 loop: CASSTSWGRGRGYNEQFF. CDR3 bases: TGTGCCAGCAGTACATCCTGGGGTAGGGGCCGGGGGTACAATGAGCAGTTCTTC.

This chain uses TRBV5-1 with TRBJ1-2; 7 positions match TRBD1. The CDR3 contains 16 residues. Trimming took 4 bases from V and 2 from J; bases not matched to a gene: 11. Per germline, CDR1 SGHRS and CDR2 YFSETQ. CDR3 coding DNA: TGCGCCAGCAGCCAGACACCGGGACAGATAAACTATGGCTACACCTTC. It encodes CASSQTPGQINYGYTF.

The CDR3 coding sequence is TGTGCCAGCAGTTACGGTGGAGGGGTAGAGCCCCAGCATTTT. Translating it yields CASSYGGGVEPQHF. The chain carries TRBV6-5 and TRBJ1-5; possible D gene TRBD1, 5 bases. This CDR3 is built from 14 residues. Trimming took 2 bases from V and 8 from J, leaving 13 bases between them. Germline CDR1 is MNHEY and CDR2 is SVGAGI.